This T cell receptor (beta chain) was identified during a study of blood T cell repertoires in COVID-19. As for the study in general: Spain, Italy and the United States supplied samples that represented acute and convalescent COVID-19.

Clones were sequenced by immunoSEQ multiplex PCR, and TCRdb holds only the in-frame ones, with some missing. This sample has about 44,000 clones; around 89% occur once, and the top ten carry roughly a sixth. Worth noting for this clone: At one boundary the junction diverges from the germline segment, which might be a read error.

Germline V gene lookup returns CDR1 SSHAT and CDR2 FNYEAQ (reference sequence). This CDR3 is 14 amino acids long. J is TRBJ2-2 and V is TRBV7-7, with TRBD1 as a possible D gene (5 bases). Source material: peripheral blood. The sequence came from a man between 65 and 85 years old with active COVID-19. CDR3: CASSPSRVTGELFF. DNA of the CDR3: TGTGCTAGCAGCCCGTCCAGGGTCACCGGGGAGCTGTTTTTT.